This T cell receptor (beta chain) was profiled in a study of beta chain features in type 1 diabetes. The entirety of the isolated RNA underwent reverse transcription, so expressed TCRB transcripts were sequenced. TCRdb's table, derived via immunoSEQ multiplex PCR, lists solely in-frame clones and lacks some. Of approximately 470,000 clones in the sample, 25% to 35% were seen once. This clone was observed a handful of times. The length of the CDR3 is 14 residues. The V end was cut by 4 bases, the J end by 2 bases, with 9 bases between. In germline, CDR1 is ENHRY, CDR2 SYGVKD. What was sequenced was naive CD4+ T cells from blood. The receptor was isolated from a man younger than 35 in good health. The chain joins TRBV10-3 to TRBJ2-1; D remains unclear. This CDR3 is CAISGGGPYNEQFF. Here the CDR3 DNA reads TGTGCCATCAGTGGAGGCGGACCCTACAATGAGCAGTTCTTC.